One and the same sample provided the 30 T cell receptor beta chains below, sequenced in a study of cytomegalovirus exposure and HLA in healthy donors. It was with 60 Vbeta and 13 Jbeta primers that the PCR ran. The assay was immunoSEQ multiplex PCR, and TCRdb's table has in-frame clones only and misses some. Of roughly 110,000 clones in the sample, 65% to 85% were seen once. Sequences were obtained from PBMCs. The receptors come from a woman in her 30s in good health and CMV-seropositive.

The chain employs TRBV5-1 and TRBJ2-2; D might be TRBD1 (5 bases). Germline CDR1 and CDR2: SGHRS and YFSETQ. V lost 0 bases and J 5 bases, leaving 11 bases between the germline ends. This CDR3 is 15 amino acids long. CDR3 bases: TGCGCCAGCAGCTTGGCCGCAGGGAATACCGGGGAGCTGTTTTTT. This gives the protein CASSLAAGNTGELFF. The full variable domain, with the rest looked up from reference TRBV5-1 and TRBJ2-2, is KAGVTQTPRYLIKTRGQQVTLSCSPISGHRSVSWYQQTPGQGLQFLFEYFSETQRNKGNFPGRFSGRQFSNSRSEMNVSTLELGDSALYLCASSLAAGNTGELFFGEGSRLTVL.

The rearrangement links TRBV7-9 to TRBJ1-3, with 8 bases that match TRBD1. V lost 3 bases and J lost 2; bases outside the gene matches: 9. The germline CDR1 and CDR2 sequences are SEHNR and FQNEAQ (reference sequence). The CDR3 sequence is 17 residues long. The CDR3 DNA reads TGTGCCAGCAGCTTTAATCCCGGACAGGGCCCTGGAAACACCATATATTTT. This encodes CASSFNPGQGPGNTIYF. The whole variable domain, remainder taken from reference TRBV7-9 and TRBJ1-3, is DTGVSQNPRHKITKRGQNVTFRCDPISEHNRLYWYRQTLGQGPEFLTYFQNEAQLEKSRLLSDRFSAERPKGSFSTLEIQRTEQGDSAMYLCASSFNPGQGPGNTIYFGEGSWLTVV.

This clone was observed a few times. The chain couples TRBV7-8 to TRBJ1-5; 7 bases fit TRBD1. The CDR3 runs to 15 residues. J gave up 4 bases and V 4 bases, and 7 bases lay outside the gene matches. CDR1 SGHVS and CDR2 FQNEAQ come from the germline V gene. Here the CDR3 reads CASSSRQGDNQPQHF. The CDR3 coding sequence is TGTGCCAGCAGCTCGAGACAGGGTGATAATCAGCCCCAGCATTTT.

The chain joins TRBV9 to TRBJ2-3, with 7 bases that match TRBD2. Germline V gene sequence: CDR1 SGDLS, CDR2 YYNGEE. The CDR3 spans 17 residues. The V and J ends lost 4 bases and 5 bases, in that order; junction bases with no gene match: 16. Written as DNA, the CDR3 is TGTGCCAGCAGCATCGCCGGGACTAACCCCGCGCTAGATACGCAGTATTTT. Translated: CASSIAGTNPALDTQYF.

The rearrangement links TRBV2 to TRBJ2-7; D is perhaps TRBD1 (5 bases). This CDR3 is 13 amino acids long. The V and J ends lost 5 bases and 3 bases respectively, with 11 bases between them. Germline loops: CDR1 SNHLY, CDR2 FYNNEI. CDR3 residues: CASSFDRFYEQYF. CDR3 bases: TGTGCCAGCAGTTTCGACAGATTCTACGAGCAGTACTTC.

The chain carries TRBV19 and TRBJ1-5, with 9 bases lining up with TRBD1. Germline trimming cut 4 bases from V and 4 bases from J; bases unmatched to any gene: 8. Germline CDR1 is LNHDA and CDR2 is SQIVND (reference sequence). CDR3 size: 16 residues. Written as DNA, the CDR3 is TGTGCCAGTAGTACCCAGGACAGGGGAGGGAATCAGCCCCAGCATTTT. Its translation: CASSTQDRGGNQPQHF.

This clone showed up just once. This chain joins TRBV7-9 and TRBJ1-2, with 8 positions matching TRBD1. V lost 3 bases, J lost 8 bases, and 8 bases stayed unmatched. The CDR3 is 14 amino acids. CDR1 is SEHNR, CDR2 FQNEAQ, per germline (reference sequence). The CDR3: CASSFQGAESGYTF. In DNA form, the CDR3 reads TGTGCCAGCAGCTTTCAGGGGGCAGAATCGGGCTACACCTTC.

V and J are TRBV6-1 and TRBJ2-2; TRBD2 might be the D (5 bases). Germline V gives CDR1 MNHNS, CDR2 SASEGT. Trimming removed 5 bases at V and 5 bases at J, with 6 bases between. CDR3 length equals 12 residues. The CDR3 coding sequence is TGTGCCAGCAGTCGAGGGACCGGGGAGCTGTTTTTT. It encodes CASSRGTGELFF.

This clone was seen only once. V usage is TRBV2 and J usage is TRBJ2-2, with D perhaps TRBD1 (6 bases). The CDR3 extends over 16 amino acids. V was shortened by 3 bases and J by 8 bases, with 19 bases between the two germline ends. Germline assignment: CDR1 SNHLY and CDR2 FYNNEI. The CDR3 nucleotides read TGTGCCAGCAGTGATCTGACAGGAGGTTTAGGAGGGGAGCTGTTTTTT. Amino acids: CASSDLTGGLGGELFF.

CDR3 DNA sequence: TGTGCCAGCAGTACAACAGGGTATTCGCCTGAAGCTTTCTTT. Translation gives CASSTTGYSPEAFF. The rearrangement uses TRBV7-9 and TRBJ1-1, with D possibly TRBD1 on 6 matching bases. Trimming took off 6 bases at V and 6 bases at J, with 17 bases between the two ends. The V gene's germline CDR1 is SEHNR and CDR2 FQNEAQ (reference sequence). The CDR3 spans 14 residues.

This clone was detected only a few times. This chain links TRBV7-8 with TRBJ1-5, with a weak D call TRBD1 (5 bases). This CDR3 has 16 residues. Germline CDR1 is SGHVS and CDR2 is FQNEAQ. V shed 1 base and J shed 4 bases, with 14 bases lying between them. This chain's CDR3 is CASSLVRGPRNQPQHF. CDR3 in DNA: TGTGCCAGCAGCTTAGTTAGGGGCCCAAGAAATCAGCCCCAGCATTTT.

This clone was counted between two and nine times. The CDR3 spells CASSQAFEQFF. DNA for the CDR3: TGTGCCAGCAGCCAAGCTTTTGAGCAGTTCTTC. The V and J genes are TRBV14 and TRBJ2-1; D not resolved. The V gene lost 1 base and the J gene lost 9 bases, with 4 bases spanning the gap. The CDR3 is 11 residues long. The V gene's germline CDR1 is SGHDN and CDR2 FVKESK.

The chain has TRBV29-1 and TRBJ2-1; the match to TRBD2 covers 9 bases. The germline gives CDR1 SQVTM, CDR2 ANQGSEA. This CDR3 is built from 17 residues. After removal of 4 bases from V and 3 bases from J, the junction contained 13 bases not matched to a gene. The CDR3 bases are TGCAGCGTTGGGGGGGGCGGGAGGGATATTAACTACAATGAGCAGTTCTTC. Its protein is CSVGGGGRDINYNEQFF.

The V and J genes are TRBV11-3 and TRBJ2-7; 7 nucleotides agree with TRBD1. J lost 4 bases, V lost 6 bases, and 6 bases had no gene match. Germline CDR1 SGHNT, CDR2 YENEEA. The CDR3 consists of 13 residues. CDR3 sequence: CASSPSQGYEQYF. The CDR3 DNA reads as TGTGCCAGCAGTCCCTCACAGGGGTACGAGCAGTACTTC. Full variable domain (rest looked up from reference TRBV11-3 and TRBJ2-7): EAGVVQSPRYKIIEKKQPVAFWCNPISGHNTLYWYLQNLGQGPELLIRYENEEAVDDSQLPKDRFSAERLKGVDSTLKIQPAELGDSAVYLCASSPSQGYEQYFGPGTRLTVT.

The rearrangement links TRBV6-5 to TRBJ1-5; D might be TRBD1 (5 bases). The CDR3 has 15 residues. Per the germline V gene, CDR1 is MNHEY and CDR2 is SVGAGI. The germline V and J ends were trimmed by 7 bases and 0 bases, with 13 bases remaining between them. CDR3 DNA: TGTGCCAGCAAGGAGGGACCTTTTAGCAATCAGCCCCAGCATTTT. Its translation: CASKEGPFSNQPQHF.

The V and J genes are TRBV19 and TRBJ2-5; 11 nucleotides agree with TRBD1. The end of the DNA fits TRBJ2-7 better, so the J call may be wrong. Germline CDR1 reads LNHDA; CDR2 reads SQIVND (reference sequence). The CDR3 has 14 residues. This CDR3 is CASMDRGLPYEQYF. The CDR3 DNA reads as TGTGCCAGTATGGACAGGGGGCTTCCCTACGAGCAGTACTTC.

This clone was seen more than once but under ten times. V gene TRBV5-5 combines with J gene TRBJ2-7; 12 bases are shared with TRBD2. V lost 0 bases to trimming and J lost 7 bases; unmatched junction nucleotides: 5. This CDR3 is built from 15 residues. Germline loops: CDR1 SGHKS, CDR2 YYEKEE (reference sequence). The CDR3 DNA sequence: TGTGCCAGCAGCTTGGAGCCTAGCGGGAGGGGAGAGCAGTACTTC. Protein sequence: CASSLEPSGRGEQYF.

This clone was recorded a few times. This chain uses TRBV27 with TRBJ2-7, with TRBD2 identical over 7 bases. Germline V CDR1 and CDR2: MNHEY, SMNVEV (reference sequence). The V gene end was trimmed by 0 bases and the J gene end by 2 bases; junction bases not matched to a gene: 1. The CDR3 sequence is 14 residues long. The CDR3 bases are TGTGCCAGCAGTTTATCCGCGGGAGCCTACGAGCAGTACTTC. Translated: CASSLSAGAYEQYF.

This clone was found once. V gene TRBV4-1 combines with J gene TRBJ2-3; D is possibly TRBD2 (5 bases). Germline CDR1 and CDR2: MGHRA and YSYEKL. The CDR3 has 14 amino acids. V dropped 2 bases and J dropped 2 bases, with 8 bases sitting between them. CDR3 coding DNA: TGCGCCAGCAGCCAAAGGGAGTCCACAGATACGCAGTATTTT. Amino acid sequence: CASSQRESTDTQYF.

Here the CDR3 reads CASSLEGVSSQPQHF. The CDR3 DNA reads TGTGCCAGCAGCCTAGAGGGGGTTTCGAGTCAGCCCCAGCATTTT. V is TRBV28 and J is TRBJ1-5, with D maybe TRBD1 (6 bases). CDR3 length equals 15 residues. Trimming took 6 bases from V and 6 from J, leaving 18 bases between them. Germline CDR1 reads MDHEN; CDR2 reads SYDVKM.

The rearrangement links TRBV7-3 to TRBJ1-1; D ambiguous. In germline, CDR1 is SGHTA, CDR2 FQGTGA. V gave up 5 bases and J gave up 0 bases, with 7 bases separating them. CDR3 length: 13 residues. The CDR3 region is CASSNSLNTEAFF. As DNA, the CDR3 is TGTGCCAGCAGCAACAGTCTGAACACTGAAGCTTTCTTT. The variable domain in full, with the rest retrieved from reference TRBV7-3 and TRBJ1-1, is GAGVSQTPSNKVTEKGKYVELRCDPISGHTALYWYRQSLGQGPEFLIYFQGTGAADDSGLPNDRFFAVRPEGSVSTLKIQRTERGDSAVYLCASSNSLNTEAFFGQGTRLTVV.

CDR3 coding DNA: TGTGCCAGCAGCGGACAGGTTAATTCACCCCTCCACTTT. It codes for CASSGQVNSPLHF. The rearrangement uses TRBV5-6 and TRBJ1-6; 7 bases match TRBD1. The V segment lost 4 bases and the J segment 6 bases; nucleotides outside the gene matches: 1. Looked up from germline, CDR1 is SGHDT and CDR2 is YYEEEE. The CDR3 is 13 residues long.

The rearrangement uses TRBV11-3 and TRBJ1-1; D may be TRBD1 (6 bases). This CDR3 is 14 amino acids long. V dropped 5 bases and J dropped 5 bases, with 15 bases sitting between them. Germline V gives CDR1 SGHNT, CDR2 YENEEA. The CDR3 DNA follows: TGTGCCAGCAGCCAACGGACAGTAACTACTGAAGCTTTCTTT. Translation: CASSQRTVTTEAFF.

Only a few counts were recorded for this clone. This chain links TRBV5-1 with TRBJ2-3; D perhaps matches TRBD1 (6 bases). Germline V gives CDR1 SGHRS, CDR2 YFSETQ. This CDR3 has 14 amino acids. V shed 7 bases and J shed 2 bases, with 14 bases lying between them. In nucleotides, the CDR3 is TGCGCCAGCGACCCAAACAGGGCCACAGATACGCAGTATTTT. This translates into CASDPNRATDTQYF.

CDR3 nucleotide sequence: TGTGCCAGCAGTCCGGACAGGGGGCCAACAAGGGAGCAGTTCTTC. Protein product: CASSPDRGPTREQFF. The rearrangement links TRBV6-1 to TRBJ2-1; TRBD1 matches at 11 bases. Germline CDR1 MNHNS, CDR2 SASEGT. The junction had 10 bases not matched to a gene; V was cut back by 5 bases and J by 10 bases. The CDR3 runs to 15 residues.

The chain recombines TRBV13 with TRBJ2-1; the match to TRBD1 covers 10 bases. The CDR3 has 17 amino acids. In germline, CDR1 is PRHDT, CDR2 FYEKMQ (reference sequence). The V segment lost 5 bases and the J segment 9 bases; nucleotides outside the gene matches: 16. The chain's CDR3 is CASSHRSGTGDTPEQFF. The CDR3 DNA reads TGTGCCAGCAGCCACCGCTCCGGGACAGGGGATACACCTGAGCAGTTCTTC.

This rearrangement joins TRBV19 to TRBJ1-5, with 8 bases lining up with TRBD1. The CDR3 is 14 residues long. J lost 7 bases, V lost 4 bases, and 6 bases had no gene match. Germline CDR1 reads LNHDA; CDR2 reads SQIVND (reference sequence). Here the CDR3 DNA reads TGTGCCAGTAGTACAGGGACAGGTGGGCAGCCCCAGCATTTT. Amino acid sequence: CASSTGTGGQPQHF.

The chain couples TRBV29-1 to TRBJ1-1; a possible D gene is TRBD1 (5 bases). The CDR3 length is 12 residues. V lost 7 bases and J 0 bases, leaving 9 bases between the germline ends. Germline CDR1 SQVTM, CDR2 ANQGSEA. The CDR3 nucleotides read TGCAGCGCTGGGGCCCTGAACACTGAAGCTTTCTTT. Its protein product is CSAGALNTEAFF.

The V gene is TRBV27, the J gene TRBJ1-1, with 9 bases that match TRBD1. CDR1 MNHEY and CDR2 SMNVEV come from the germline V gene (reference sequence). The CDR3 extends over 20 amino acids. The V gene end was trimmed by 1 base and the J gene end by 3 bases; junction bases not matched to a gene: 18. The CDR3 reads CASSLFLGTGPFFPDTEAFF. CDR3 DNA sequence: TGTGCCAGCAGTTTATTTCTCGGGACAGGGCCCTTTTTCCCCGACACTGAAGCTTTCTTT.

The V and J genes are TRBV6-5 and TRBJ1-5; 8 bases align to TRBD1. The CDR3 sequence is 15 residues long. V trimming: 6 bases; J trimming: 1 base; junction bases outside the gene matches: 5. Germline V gene sequence: CDR1 MNHEY, CDR2 SVGAGI. In nucleotides, the CDR3 is TGTGCCAGCAGGCCTGGGACAGGCAGCAATCAGCCCCAGCATTTT. This translates into CASRPGTGSNQPQHF.